Listed here are 14 T cell receptor beta chains from one sample, sequenced in a study of blood T cell repertoires in COVID-19. Generated by immunoSEQ multiplex PCR, the TCRdb table keeps only in-frame clones and is missing some. Here the sample spans around 9,900 clones, around 77% being singletons. The sequenced material came from peripheral blood. The origin of the receptors is a human donor in a cohort sampled during active COVID-19.

The chain combines TRBV5-6 with TRBJ1-5; D is uncertain. Germline loops: CDR1 SGHDT, CDR2 YYEEEE. CDR3 length: 12 residues. The V and J ends lost 2 bases and 3 bases respectively, with 3 bases between them. CDR3 loop: CASSFFNQPQHF. CDR3 sequence (DNA): TGTGCCAGCAGCTTCTTCAATCAGCCCCAGCATTTT.

By share of the sample, this clone is large (0.1 to 1%). The gene calls are TRBV7-3 and TRBJ2-7; 9 nucleotides align to TRBD1. The CDR3 is 15 amino acids. V gave up 5 bases and J gave up 1 base; unmatched junction bases: 6. CDR1 SGHTA and CDR2 FQGTGA come from the germline V gene. The CDR3 DNA reads as TGTGCCAGCAGCCCCGGGACAGGGAGGTCCTACGAGCAGTACTTC. As protein: CASSPGTGRSYEQYF.

As regards this clone: It differs at one base from a far larger clone, so likely a read error. V gene TRBV4-1 combines with J gene TRBJ2-7; possibly TRBD1 for D (6 bases). The CDR3 spans 15 residues. Germline CDR1 MGHRA, CDR2 YSYEKL. The CDR3 region has the DNA TGCGCCTGCAGCCAATACGACAGGTCAACCTACGAGCAGTACTTC. Protein: CACSQYDRSTYEQYF.

CDR3 loop: CASTPKGLCCAEAFF. CDR3 sequence (DNA): TGTGCCAGCACCCCCAAGGGGCTGTGTTGCGCTGAAGCTTTCTTT. This chain links TRBV21-1 with TRBJ1-1; TRBD1 is taken as the D call from the table, unchecked against the DNA. TRBV21-1 has pseudogene status. The CDR3 sequence is 15 residues long.

The chain recombines TRBV20-1 with TRBJ2-3; 7 nucleotides align to TRBD2. Trimming took 3 bases from V and 3 from J; bases not matched to a gene: 9. CDR3 length: 15 amino acids. Germline V CDR1 and CDR2: DFQATT, SNEGSKA (reference sequence). DNA for the CDR3: TGCAGTGCTAGTTCCCTCGGGGGGAATACAGATACGCAGTATTTT. Its protein is CSASSLGGNTDTQYF.

The chain has TRBV5-1 and TRBJ2-1; 11 bases align to TRBD2. The CDR3 is made up of 16 amino acids. Germline V gives CDR1 SGHRS, CDR2 YFSETQ. V shed 4 bases and J 7 bases; nucleotides not matched to a gene: 10. The CDR3 DNA reads as TGCGCCAGCAGCCCAGCCGGGACTAGCGGTCGGAATGAGCAGTTCTTC. The encoded protein is CASSPAGTSGRNEQFF.

This clone was counted only a few times. The gene calls are TRBV2 and TRBJ2-7, with a weak D call TRBD1 (6 bases). Germline assignment: CDR1 SNHLY and CDR2 FYNNEI. CDR3 length: 13 residues. Deletions cut 3 bases from V and 5 bases from J, with 11 bases between. The CDR3 DNA follows: TGTGCCAGCAGTGAGTGGGCAGGGGACGAGCAGTACTTC. Translated, it gives CASSEWAGDEQYF.

The table lists this clone with a count of one. The rearrangement uses TRBV6-5 and TRBJ2-2, with D hard to call. V was cut by 6 bases and J by 1 base, with 12 bases left in between. Germline lookup yields CDR1 MNHEY and CDR2 SVGAGI. This CDR3 contains 15 residues. DNA for the CDR3: TGTGCCAGCAGCCAGTATATCCTGAACACCGGGGAGCTGTTTTTT. Its protein is CASSQYILNTGELFF.

The V gene is TRBV10-2, the J gene TRBJ1-2; perhaps TRBD1 as D (5 bases). CDR1 is WSHSY, CDR2 SAAADI, per germline. Trimming shortened V by 5 bases and J by 3 bases, and 19 bases separated the two germline ends. The length of the CDR3 is 16 residues. As DNA, the CDR3 is TGCGCCAGCAGTTCAATCAGGGTTGGGCAAGACTATGGCTACACCTTC. Amino acid sequence: CASSSIRVGQDYGYTF.

The rearrangement joins TRBV3-1 (or the pseudogene TRBV3-2) to TRBJ1-3, with no clear D. V was clipped by 3 bases and J by 0 bases, with 6 bases between them. The CDR3 consists of 14 residues. Germline CDR1 reads LGHDT; CDR2 reads YNNKEL (reference sequence). The CDR3, as DNA: TGTGCCAGCAGCCAGGCTTCCTCTGGAAACACCATATATTTT. It yields the protein CASSQASSGNTIYF.

V and J are TRBV19 and TRBJ2-7, with 7 bases fitting TRBD1. CDR3 length: 15 residues. Germline V gene lookup returns CDR1 LNHDA and CDR2 SQIVND (reference sequence). After removal of 2 bases from V and 6 bases from J, the junction contained 10 bases not matched to a gene. The CDR3: CASSITGALSSEQYF. CDR3 coding DNA: TGTGCCAGTAGTATAACAGGGGCACTCTCATCCGAGCAGTACTTC.

This chain connects TRBV24-1 to TRBJ2-2, with 8 bases fitting TRBD1. The J segment lost 6 bases and the V segment lost 1 base, leaving 6 bases of the junction unmatched. Germline loops: CDR1 KGHDR, CDR2 SFDVKD. The CDR3 has 16 residues. CDR3 amino acids: CATSDLSRGPAGELFF. CDR3 sequence (DNA): TGTGCCACCAGTGATTTATCCAGGGGGCCGGCCGGGGAGCTGTTTTTT.

V is TRBV6-5 and J is TRBJ2-2, with no clear D. The CDR3 length is 14 residues. V shed 10 bases and J shed 0 bases, with 12 bases lying between them. Germline CDR1 and CDR2: MNHEY and SVGAGI. CDR3 bases: TGTGCCATCCGACTTGCCCCGAACACCGGGGAGCTGTTTTTT. Translating gives CAIRLAPNTGELFF.

This sequence joins TRBV19 and TRBJ1-3; 8 bases fit TRBD1. CDR1 LNHDA and CDR2 SQIVND come from the germline V gene (reference sequence). This CDR3 comprises 15 residues. V shed 6 bases and J 3 bases; nucleotides not matched to a gene: 7. For the CDR3, the DNA is TGTGCCAGTAGGGGGACAGGAAGGTTTGGAAACACCATATATTTT. This translates into CASRGTGRFGNTIYF.